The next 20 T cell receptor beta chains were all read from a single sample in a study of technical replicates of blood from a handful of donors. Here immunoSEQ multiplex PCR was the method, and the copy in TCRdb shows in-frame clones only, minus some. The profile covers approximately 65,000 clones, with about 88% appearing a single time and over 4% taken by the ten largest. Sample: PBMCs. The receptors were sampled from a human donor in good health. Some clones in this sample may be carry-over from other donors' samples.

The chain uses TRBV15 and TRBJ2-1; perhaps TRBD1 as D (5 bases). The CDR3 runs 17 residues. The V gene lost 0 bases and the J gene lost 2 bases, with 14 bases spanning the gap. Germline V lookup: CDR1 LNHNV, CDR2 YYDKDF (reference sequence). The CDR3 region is CATSRDSSRVTYNEQFF. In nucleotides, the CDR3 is TGTGCCACCAGCAGAGATTCGTCCAGGGTGACCTACAATGAGCAGTTCTTC.

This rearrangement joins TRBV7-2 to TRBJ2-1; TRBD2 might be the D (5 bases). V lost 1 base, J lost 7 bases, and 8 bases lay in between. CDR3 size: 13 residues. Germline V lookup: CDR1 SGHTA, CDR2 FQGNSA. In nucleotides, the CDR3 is TGTGCCAGCAGCTTAGGCCTAGCTAATGAGCAGTTCTTC. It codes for CASSLGLANEQFF. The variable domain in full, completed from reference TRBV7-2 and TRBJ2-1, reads GAGVSQSPSNKVTEKGKDVELRCDPISGHTALYWYRQSLGQGLEFLIYFQGNSAPDKSGLPSDRFSAERTGGSVSTLTIQRTQQEDSAVYLCASSLGLANEQFFGPGTRLTVL.

DNA for the CDR3: TGTGCCAGCAGCCCTGGGACAACAGTCCCGGATAATTCACCCCTCCACTTT. This encodes CASSPGTTVPDNSPLHF. The rearrangement links TRBV11-1 to TRBJ1-6; D possibly corresponds to TRBD1 (6 bases). With 5 bases removed from V and 5 bases from J, the gap between germline ends came to 19 bases. This CDR3 region has 17 residues. Germline V CDR1 and CDR2: SGHAT, FQDESV (reference sequence).

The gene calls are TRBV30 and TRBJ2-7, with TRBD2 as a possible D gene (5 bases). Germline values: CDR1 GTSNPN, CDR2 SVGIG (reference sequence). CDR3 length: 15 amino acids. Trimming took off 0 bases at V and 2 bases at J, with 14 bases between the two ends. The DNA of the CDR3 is TGTGCCTGGAGTGTACTACCGGGGTCCACCTACGAGCAGTACTTC. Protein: CAWSVLPGSTYEQYF.

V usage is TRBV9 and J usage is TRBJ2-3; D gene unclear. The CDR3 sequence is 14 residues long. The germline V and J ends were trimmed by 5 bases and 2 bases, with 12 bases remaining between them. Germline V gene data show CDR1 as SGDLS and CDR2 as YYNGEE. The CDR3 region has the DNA TGTGCCAGCAGTGGCGAGACAACCACAGATACGCAGTATTTT. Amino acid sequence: CASSGETTTDTQYF.

The CDR3 reads CASRAGTGGSYEQYF. The DNA for the CDR3 is TGTGCCAGCAGAGCCGGGACAGGGGGCTCCTACGAGCAGTACTTC. The chain is built from TRBV6-5 and TRBJ2-7; 11 bases are shared with TRBD1. Per germline, CDR1 MNHEY and CDR2 SVGAGI. This CDR3 is built from 15 residues. J was trimmed by 0 bases and V by 6 bases; bases with no gene match: 4.

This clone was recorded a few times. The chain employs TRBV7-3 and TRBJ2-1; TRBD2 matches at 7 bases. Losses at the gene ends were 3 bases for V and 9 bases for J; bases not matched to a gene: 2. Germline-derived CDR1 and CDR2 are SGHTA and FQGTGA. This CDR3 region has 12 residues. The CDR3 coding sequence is TGTGCCAGCAGCTTTGGGGGGGGTGAGCAGTTCTTC. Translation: CASSFGGGEQFF.

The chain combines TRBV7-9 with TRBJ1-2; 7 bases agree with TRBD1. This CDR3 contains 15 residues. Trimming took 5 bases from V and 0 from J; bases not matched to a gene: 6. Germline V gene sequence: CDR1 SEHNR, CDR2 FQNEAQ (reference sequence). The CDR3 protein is CASSRDSRTNYGYTF. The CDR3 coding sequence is TGTGCCAGCAGCCGGGACAGTCGGACTAACTATGGCTACACCTTC.

CDR3: CASSQRQGQETQYF. The CDR3 DNA reads TGTGCCAGCAGTCAAAGACAGGGTCAGGAGACCCAGTACTTC. The V call is TRBV25-1, the J call TRBJ2-5; 7 bases line up with TRBD1. V was clipped by 5 bases and J by 5 bases; unmatched bases: 8. The CDR3 totals 14 residues. Per the germline V gene, CDR1 is MGHDK and CDR2 is SYGVNS.

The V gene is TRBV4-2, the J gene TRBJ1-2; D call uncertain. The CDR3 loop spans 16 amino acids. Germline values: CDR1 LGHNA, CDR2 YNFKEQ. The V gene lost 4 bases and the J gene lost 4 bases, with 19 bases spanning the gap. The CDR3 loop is CASSPEWTNSGYGYTF. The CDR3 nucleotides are TGTGCCAGCAGCCCCGAGTGGACTAATTCGGGCTATGGCTACACCTTC.

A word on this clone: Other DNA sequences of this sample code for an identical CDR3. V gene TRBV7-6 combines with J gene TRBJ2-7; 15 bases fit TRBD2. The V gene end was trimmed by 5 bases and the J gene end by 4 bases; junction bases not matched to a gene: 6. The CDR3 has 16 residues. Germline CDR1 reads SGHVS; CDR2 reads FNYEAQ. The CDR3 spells CASSPGLAGGPYEQYF. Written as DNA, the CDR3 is TGTGCCAGCAGCCCCGGACTAGCGGGAGGGCCGTACGAGCAGTACTTC.

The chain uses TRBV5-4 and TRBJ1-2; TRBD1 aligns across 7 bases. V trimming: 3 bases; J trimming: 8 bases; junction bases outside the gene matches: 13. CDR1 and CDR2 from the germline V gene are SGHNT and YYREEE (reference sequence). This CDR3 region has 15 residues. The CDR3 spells CASSSPTTGTRGYTF. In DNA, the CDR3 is TGTGCCAGCAGCTCGCCGACGACAGGGACGAGGGGCTACACCTTC.

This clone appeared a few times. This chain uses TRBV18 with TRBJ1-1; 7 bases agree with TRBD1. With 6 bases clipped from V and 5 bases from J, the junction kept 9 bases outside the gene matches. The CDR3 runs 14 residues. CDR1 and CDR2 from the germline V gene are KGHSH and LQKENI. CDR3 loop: CASSPDRVGTEAFF. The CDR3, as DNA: TGTGCCAGCTCTCCCGACAGGGTGGGAACTGAAGCTTTCTTT.

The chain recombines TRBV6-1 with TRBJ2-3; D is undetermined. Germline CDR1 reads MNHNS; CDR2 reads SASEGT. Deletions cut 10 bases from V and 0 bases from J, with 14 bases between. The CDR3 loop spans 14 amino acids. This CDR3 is CATALLASTDTQYF. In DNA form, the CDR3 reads TGTGCCACCGCTCTTCTGGCTAGCACAGATACGCAGTATTTT.

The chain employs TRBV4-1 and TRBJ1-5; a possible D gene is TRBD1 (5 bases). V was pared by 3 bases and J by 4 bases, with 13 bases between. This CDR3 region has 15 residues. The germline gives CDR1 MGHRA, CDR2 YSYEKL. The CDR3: CASSQFAGGNQPQHF. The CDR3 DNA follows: TGCGCCAGCAGCCAGTTCGCCGGGGGGAATCAGCCCCAGCATTTT.

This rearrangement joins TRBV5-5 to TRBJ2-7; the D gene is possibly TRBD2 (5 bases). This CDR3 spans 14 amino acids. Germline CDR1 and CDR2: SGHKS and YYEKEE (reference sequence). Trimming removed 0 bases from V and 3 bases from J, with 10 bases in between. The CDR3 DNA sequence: TGTGCCAGCAGCTTGGTCGGAGGAGACTACGAGCAGTACTTC. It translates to CASSLVGGDYEQYF.

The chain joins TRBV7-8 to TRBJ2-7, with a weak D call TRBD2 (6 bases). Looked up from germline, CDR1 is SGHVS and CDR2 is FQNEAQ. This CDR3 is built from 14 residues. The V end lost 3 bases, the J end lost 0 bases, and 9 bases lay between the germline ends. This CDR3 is CASSFAGLSYEQYF. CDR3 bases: TGTGCCAGCAGCTTTGCGGGGCTCTCCTACGAGCAGTACTTC.

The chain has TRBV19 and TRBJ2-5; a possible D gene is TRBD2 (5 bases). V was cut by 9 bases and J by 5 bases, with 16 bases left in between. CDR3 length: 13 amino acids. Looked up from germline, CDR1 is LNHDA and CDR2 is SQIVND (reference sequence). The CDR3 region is CASNKTPGETQYF. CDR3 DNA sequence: TGTGCCAGCAACAAGACTCCGGGGGAGACCCAGTACTTC.

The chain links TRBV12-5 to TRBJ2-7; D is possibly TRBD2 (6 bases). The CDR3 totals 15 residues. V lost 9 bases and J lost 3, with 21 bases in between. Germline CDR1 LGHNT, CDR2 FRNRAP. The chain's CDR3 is CARPPDGRRSYEQYF. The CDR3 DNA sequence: TGTGCTAGGCCCCCGGACGGGAGAAGGAGCTACGAGCAGTACTTC.

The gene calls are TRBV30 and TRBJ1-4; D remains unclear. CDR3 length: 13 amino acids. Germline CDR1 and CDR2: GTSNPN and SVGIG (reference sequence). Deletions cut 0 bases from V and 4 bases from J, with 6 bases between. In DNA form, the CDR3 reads TGTGCCTGGAGTGTACTCGATAATGAAAAACTGTTTTTT. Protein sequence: CAWSVLDNEKLFF.